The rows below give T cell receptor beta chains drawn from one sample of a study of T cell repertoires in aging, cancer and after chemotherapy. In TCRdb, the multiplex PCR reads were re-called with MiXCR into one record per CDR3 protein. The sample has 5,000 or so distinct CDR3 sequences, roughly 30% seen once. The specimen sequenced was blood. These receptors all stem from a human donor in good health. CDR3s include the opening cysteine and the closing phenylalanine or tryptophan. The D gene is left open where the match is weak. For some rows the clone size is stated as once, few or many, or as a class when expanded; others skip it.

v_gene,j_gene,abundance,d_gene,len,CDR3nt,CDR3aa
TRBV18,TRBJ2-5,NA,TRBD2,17,TGTGCCAGCTCACCCCCGTGGGCCAGCGGGGGCCTTGGGACCCAGTACTTC,CASSPPWASGGLGTQYF
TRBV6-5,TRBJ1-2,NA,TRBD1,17,TGTGCCAGCAGTTACGGGGACAGGGGGAGGGAGGGTTATGGCTACACCTTC,CASSYGDRGREGYGYTF
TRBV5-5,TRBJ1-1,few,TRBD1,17,TGTGCCAGCTTCTACATTGGGACAGACAAGATGAACACTGAAGCTTTCTTT,CASFYIGTDKMNTEAFF
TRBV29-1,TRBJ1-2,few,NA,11,TGCAGCGTTTTGGTGTACAATGGCTACACCTTC,CSVLVYNGYTF
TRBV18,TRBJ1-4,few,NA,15,TGTGCCAGCTCACCCTTAGGAGGTTTGGGAGAAAAACTGTTTTTT,CASSPLGGLGEKLFF
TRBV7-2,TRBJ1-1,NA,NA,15,TGTGCCAGCAGCCCCGCAGGGACACCCAACACTGAAGCTTTCTTT,CASSPAGTPNTEAFF
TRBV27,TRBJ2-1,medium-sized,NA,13,TGTGCCAGCTGGCGGGGTACCTACAATGAGCAGTTCTTC,CASWRGTYNEQFF
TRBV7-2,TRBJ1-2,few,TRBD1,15,TGTGCCAGCAGCTTAGGGGCAGGGGGCGGGGGTGGCTACACCTTC,CASSLGAGGGGGYTF
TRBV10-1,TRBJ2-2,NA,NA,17,TGCGCCAGCAGTGAGGGTCGACTAGGGAAATACACCGGGGAGCTGTTTTTT,CASSEGRLGKYTGELFF
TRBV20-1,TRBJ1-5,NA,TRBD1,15,TGCAGTGCTAGTGCCGGGACAGGGATTAATCAGCCCCAGCATTTT,CSASAGTGINQPQHF
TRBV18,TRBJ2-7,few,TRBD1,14,TGTGCCAGCTCACGGGGACAGGAGACCTACGAGCAGTACTTC,CASSRGQETYEQYF
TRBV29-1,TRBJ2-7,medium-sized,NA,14,TGCAGCGTTGCGCCCGGGACGGACTCATACGAGCAGTACTTC,CSVAPGTDSYEQYF
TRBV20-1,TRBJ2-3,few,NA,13,TGCAGTGCTAGAGACAGGGATACAGATACGCAGTATTTT,CSARDRDTDTQYF
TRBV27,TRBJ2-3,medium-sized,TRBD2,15,TGTGCCAGCAGTTGGCAGGGACTAGCGGAAGATACGCAGTATTTT,CASSWQGLAEDTQYF
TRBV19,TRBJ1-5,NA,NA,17,TGTGCCAGTAGTATATCTGGAACACTTAATAGCAATCAGCCCCAGCATTTT,CASSISGTLNSNQPQHF
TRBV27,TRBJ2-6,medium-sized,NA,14,TGTGCCAGCAGTCCGGGCGCTGGGGCCAACGTCCTGACTTTC,CASSPGAGANVLTF
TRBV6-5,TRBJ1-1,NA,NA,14,TGTGCCAGCTCCCCCCCGTGGGGGAACACTGAAGCTTTCTTT,CASSPPWGNTEAFF
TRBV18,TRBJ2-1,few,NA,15,TGTGCCAGCTCACCAGGTTCGGGACTGTACAATGAGCAGTTCTTC,CASSPGSGLYNEQFF
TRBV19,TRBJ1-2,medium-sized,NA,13,TGTGCCAGTAGTATCGGGACGGTCTATGGCTACACCTTC,CASSIGTVYGYTF
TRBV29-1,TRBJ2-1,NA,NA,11,TGCAGCGCCGCGCTTCACAATGAGCAGTTCTTC,CSAALHNEQFF
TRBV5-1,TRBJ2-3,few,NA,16,TGCGCCAGCAGCTTGGTGTACAGCGGTGACACAGATACGCAGTATTTT,CASSLVYSGDTDTQYF
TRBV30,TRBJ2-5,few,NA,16,TGTGCCTGGAGTGTATTAGGGGAGGCGGTCCAAGAGACCCAGTACTTC,CAWSVLGEAVQETQYF
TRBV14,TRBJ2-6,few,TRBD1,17,TGTGCCAGCAGAGGGGGCACTCTTCTCTCTGGGGCCAACGTCCTGACTTTC,CASRGGTLLSGANVLTF
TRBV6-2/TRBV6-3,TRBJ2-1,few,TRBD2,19,TGTGCCAGCAGTTACATCCGGCTAGCGGGAGGGCCACTATACAATGAGCAGTTCTTC,CASSYIRLAGGPLYNEQFF
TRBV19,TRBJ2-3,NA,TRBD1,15,TGTGCCAGTAGTATGGGACAGAGAAGCACAGATACGCAGTATTTT,CASSMGQRSTDTQYF
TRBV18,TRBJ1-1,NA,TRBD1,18,TGTGCCAGCTCACCGACGGACAGGGGGAACGAAATGAACACTGAAGCTTTCTTT,CASSPTDRGNEMNTEAFF
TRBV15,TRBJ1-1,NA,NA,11,TGTGCCACCCGGGGGTCCACTGAAGCTTTCTTT,CATRGSTEAFF
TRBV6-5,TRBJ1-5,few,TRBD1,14,TGTGCCAGCAGTCCTAGACAGGGAACGGCGCCCCAGCATTTT,CASSPRQGTAPQHF
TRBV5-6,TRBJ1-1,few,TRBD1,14,TGTGCCAGCAGCACCTTAACAGGGGTCACTGAAGCTTTCTTT,CASSTLTGVTEAFF
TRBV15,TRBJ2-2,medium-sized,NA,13,TGTGCCACCAGCAGACAAGATACCGGGGAGCTGTTTTTT,CATSRQDTGELFF
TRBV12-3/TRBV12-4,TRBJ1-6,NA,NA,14,TGTGCCAGCAGTAGGGACCGGGGGAATTCACCCCTCCACTTT,CASSRDRGNSPLHF
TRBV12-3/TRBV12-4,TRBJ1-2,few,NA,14,TGTGCCAGCAGCCGGACAGCTTTCCGCTATGGCTACACCTTC,CASSRTAFRYGYTF
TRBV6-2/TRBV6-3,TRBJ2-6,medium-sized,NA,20,TGTGCCAGCAGTTACTCGAAAATGGGGACGCTAGGCTCTGGGGCCAACGTCCTGACTTTC,CASSYSKMGTLGSGANVLTF
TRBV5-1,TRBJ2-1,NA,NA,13,TGCGCCAGCAGCTTGGGGGGGGCCGATGAGCAGTTCTTC,CASSLGGADEQFF
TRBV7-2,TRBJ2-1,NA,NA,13,TGTGCCAGCAGCTTAGCGAGGGAGAATGAGCAGTTCTTC,CASSLARENEQFF
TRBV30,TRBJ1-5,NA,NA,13,TGTGCCTGGAGCGGACAGAGCAATCAGCCCCAGCATTTT,CAWSGQSNQPQHF
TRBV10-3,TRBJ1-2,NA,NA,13,TGTGCCATCAGACCCGACCCTAACTATGGCTACACCTTC,CAIRPDPNYGYTF
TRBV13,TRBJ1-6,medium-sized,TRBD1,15,TGTGCCAGCAGCGAGGGGACAGGGGATAATTCACCCCTCCACTTT,CASSEGTGDNSPLHF
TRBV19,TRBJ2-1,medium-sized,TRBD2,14,TGTGCCAGTACTCTAGCGGGAGGAAGCAATGAGCAGTTCTTC,CASTLAGGSNEQFF
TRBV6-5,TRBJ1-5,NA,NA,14,TGTGCCAGCGGGAGGAGACAGGGCAATCAGCCCCAGCATTTT,CASGRRQGNQPQHF
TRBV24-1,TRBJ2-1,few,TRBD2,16,TGTGCCACCAGTGACCCAAGCGGGAGGGGGAACAATGAGCAGTTCTTC,CATSDPSGRGNNEQFF
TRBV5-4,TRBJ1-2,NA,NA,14,TGTGCCAGCAGCCGGGGGACGTTGAACTATGGCTACACCTTC,CASSRGTLNYGYTF
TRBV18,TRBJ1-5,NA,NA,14,TGTGCCAGCTCACGGGGGGGACAAAATCAGCCCCAGCATTTT,CASSRGGQNQPQHF
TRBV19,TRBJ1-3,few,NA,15,TGTGCCAGTAGATCGACAGGCATCTCTGGAAACACCATATATTTT,CASRSTGISGNTIYF
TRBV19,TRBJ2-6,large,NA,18,TGTGCCAGTAGTATGTATCACGGCTGGACTTCCGGGGCCAACGTCCTGACTTTC,CASSMYHGWTSGANVLTF
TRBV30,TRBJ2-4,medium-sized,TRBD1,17,TGTGCCTGGAGTGTACCGGACAGGGGGCGAGGCAAAAACATTCAGTACTTC,CAWSVPDRGRGKNIQYF
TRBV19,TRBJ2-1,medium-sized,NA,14,TGTGCCAGTAGTATTGGGTCGCTACACAATGAGCAGTTCTTC,CASSIGSLHNEQFF
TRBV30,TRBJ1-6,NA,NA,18,TGTGCCTGGCCTCGGAGATCTGCCCACTTTTTAGAGTCTTCACCCCTCCACTTT,CAWPRRSAHFLESSPLHF
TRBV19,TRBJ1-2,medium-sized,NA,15,TGTGCCAGTAGTGTACGCCGGTTGGGCAGCTATGGCTACACCTTC,CASSVRRLGSYGYTF
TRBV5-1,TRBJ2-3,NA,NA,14,TGCGCCAGCAGCTCACCCAACAGGGCTGATACGCAGTATTTT,CASSSPNRADTQYF
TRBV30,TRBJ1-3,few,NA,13,TGTGCCTGGAGTAGAGTGGGTGGAAACACCATATATTTT,CAWSRVGGNTIYF
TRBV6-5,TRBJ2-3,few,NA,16,TGTGCCAGCATCCCGGGTCAGGGAAGGAAGGGAGATACGCAGTATTTT,CASIPGQGRKGDTQYF
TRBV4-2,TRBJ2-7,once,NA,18,TGTGCCAGCAGCCAAGAAGAGCCTTTACTAGGGTACTCCTACGAGCAGTACTTC,CASSQEEPLLGYSYEQYF
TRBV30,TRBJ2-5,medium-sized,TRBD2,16,TGTGCCTGGGAAAAATGGACTAGCGGGGGGGTAGAGACCCAGTACTTC,CAWEKWTSGGVETQYF